Listed below are T cell receptor beta chains from one sample, sequenced in a study of cytomegalovirus exposure and HLA in healthy donors. Profiled with immunoSEQ multiplex PCR; TCRdb holds only in-frame clones, not every one. Counted here are some 80,000 clones, 70% to 80% occurring once; the ten biggest clones make up 13%. The source material was PBMCs. The receptors shown here come from a human donor in good health. CDR3s include the opening cysteine and the closing phenylalanine or tryptophan. A D gene is named only where the DNA matches it firmly. The listing skips clone size in some rows; elsewhere it reads once, few, many or a size class.

once | 13 | TRBJ2-7 | NA | TRBV5-4 | CASSATREDEQYF | TGTGCCAGCAGCGCGACCAGGGAGGACGAGCAGTACTTC
NA | 14 | TRBJ1-5 | TRBD1 | TRBV27 | CASTTGGSNQPQHF | TGTGCCAGCACCACAGGGGGTAGCAATCAGCCCCAGCATTTT
NA | 15 | TRBJ2-7 | NA | TRBV10-1 | CASSESLGLNYEQYF | TGCGCCAGCAGTGAGTCGCTGGGGCTGAACTACGAGCAGTACTTC
NA | 16 | TRBJ1-2 | TRBD1 | TRBV18 | CASSPEKTGDNYGYTF | TGTGCCAGCTCACCAGAAAAGACAGGGGATAACTATGGCTACACCTTC
NA | 15 | TRBJ1-2 | TRBD1 | TRBV19 | CASSIMTGVHYGYTF | TGTGCCAGTAGTATTATGACAGGGGTACACTATGGCTACACCTTC
NA | 17 | TRBJ2-5 | TRBD2 | TRBV6-1 | CASSDQGLAGFKETQYF | TGTGCCAGCAGTGATCAGGGACTAGCGGGGTTCAAAGAGACCCAGTACTTC
NA | 14 | TRBJ1-2 | NA | TRBV4-3 | CASSQGVAYYGYTF | TGCGCCAGCAGCCAAGGGGTAGCCTACTATGGCTACACCTTC
NA | 15 | TRBJ2-5 | TRBD1 | TRBV15 | CATDHAGTGQETQYF | TGTGCCACCGACCATGCCGGGACAGGGCAAGAGACCCAGTACTTC
NA | 13 | TRBJ2-5 | TRBD1 | TRBV6-5 | CASKGAGRETQYF | TGTGCCAGCAAGGGGGCAGGGCGAGAGACCCAGTACTTC
NA | 16 | TRBJ2-1 | TRBD2 | TRBV6-5 | CASSYSGTSGVYEQFF | TGTGCCAGCAGTTATTCGGGAACTAGCGGGGTCTATGAGCAGTTCTTC
NA | 14 | TRBJ1-2 | TRBD1 | TRBV7-9 | CASSKGQGGYGYTF | TGTGCCAGCAGCAAGGGACAGGGTGGCTATGGCTACACCTTC
NA | 13 | TRBJ1-2 | NA | TRBV25-1 | CASNGHFNYGYTF | TGTGCCAGCAATGGGCACTTCAACTATGGCTACACCTTC
few | 15 | TRBJ2-4 | NA | TRBV4-1 | CASSQDLQGKNIQYF | TGCGCCAGCAGCCAAGATCTTCAGGGGAAAAACATTCAGTACTTC
NA | 14 | TRBJ1-3 | NA | TRBV7-9 | CASSVGGNGNTIYF | TGTGCCAGCAGCGTGGGGGGGAATGGAAACACCATATATTTT
few | 15 | TRBJ2-7 | NA | TRBV5-4 | CASARGGPRPYEQYF | TGTGCCAGCGCCAGGGGCGGACCTCGCCCCTACGAGCAGTACTTC
NA | 14 | TRBJ1-2 | TRBD1 | TRBV27 | CASSFTGTGVGYTF | TGTGCCAGCAGTTTCACCGGGACAGGGGTCGGCTACACCTTC
NA | 16 | TRBJ2-1 | TRBD1 | TRBV5-5 | CASSTRQGSSYNEQFF | TGTGCCAGCAGCACCAGACAGGGGAGCTCCTACAATGAGCAGTTCTTC
NA | 15 | TRBJ2-3 | NA | TRBV6-5 | CASSLTVPSTDTQYF | TGTGCCAGCAGCTTGACAGTCCCTAGCACAGATACGCAGTATTTT
NA | 14 | TRBJ2-1 | TRBD2 | TRBV29-1 | CSLRLAGAYNEQFF | TGCAGCCTTAGACTAGCGGGGGCCTACAATGAGCAGTTCTTC
NA | 14 | TRBJ1-5 | TRBD1 | TRBV29-1 | CSVATGGANQPQHF | TGCAGCGTAGCAACAGGGGGCGCGAATCAGCCCCAGCATTTT
NA | 15 | TRBJ2-1 | NA | TRBV6-5 | CASSYKGVRYNEQFF | TGTGCCAGCAGTTACAAGGGAGTGAGGTACAATGAGCAGTTCTTC
NA | 17 | TRBJ2-3 | TRBD2 | TRBV29-1 | CSVRRTGLAGPTDTQYF | TGCAGCGTGCGGAGGACAGGACTAGCGGGGCCCACAGATACGCAGTATTTT
NA | 13 | TRBJ1-1 | NA | TRBV18 | CASSPSGFTEAFF | TGTGCCAGCTCACCGTCGGGGTTCACTGAAGCTTTCTTT
NA | 12 | TRBJ2-5 | TRBD2 | TRBV11-3 | CASSGEGETQYF | TGTGCCAGCAGCGGGGAGGGTGAGACCCAGTACTTC
few | 15 | TRBJ1-5 | NA | TRBV5-6 | CASSSRQGPSQPQHF | TGTGCCAGCAGTTCGCGTCAGGGGCCGTCTCAGCCCCAGCATTTT
NA | 13 | TRBJ1-2 | NA | TRBV7-9 | CASSLRQDYGYTF | TGTGCCAGCAGCTTACGACAGGACTATGGCTACACCTTC
few | 14 | TRBJ2-7 | NA | TRBV4-3 | CASSQAPGNYEQYF | TGCGCCAGCAGCCAAGCCCCCGGGAATTACGAGCAGTACTTC
once | 16 | TRBJ2-3 | TRBD1 | TRBV6-1 | CASSEAPGTGADTQYF | TGTGCCAGCAGTGAAGCGCCGGGGACAGGGGCAGATACGCAGTATTTT
NA | 16 | TRBJ2-1 | TRBD1 | TRBV9 | CASSAPGQGHRNEQFF | TGTGCCAGCAGCGCTCCGGGACAGGGGCACCGCAATGAGCAGTTCTTC
NA | 14 | TRBJ2-2 | NA | TRBV19 | CAGEALSSTGELFF | TGTGCCGGAGAGGCACTTTCAAGCACCGGGGAGCTGTTTTTT
NA | 16 | TRBJ2-2 | NA | TRBV5-4 | CASTGGAGWGTGELFF | TGTGCCAGCACCGGCGGGGCAGGGTGGGGCACCGGGGAGCTGTTTTTT
NA | 14 | TRBJ2-7 | TRBD2 | TRBV6-4 | CASSERGGSYEQYF | TGTGCCAGCAGTGAGCGGGGGGGCTCCTACGAGCAGTACTTC
once | 20 | TRBJ2-5 | TRBD2 | TRBV18 | CASSPRLRSGGSVSAETQYF | TGTGCCAGCTCACCACGTCTCCGGTCCGGGGGGTCCGTCAGTGCGGAGACCCAGTACTTC
NA | 19 | TRBJ1-4 | NA | TRBV4-3 | CASSLDLHQTGTPNEKLFF | TGCGCCAGCAGCCTAGACCTTCATCAAACAGGGACCCCTAATGAAAAACTGTTTTTT
NA | 13 | TRBJ1-5 | NA | TRBV30 | CAWSVRDNQPQHF | TGTGCCTGGAGTGTCCGGGACAATCAGCCCCAGCATTTT
few | 14 | TRBJ2-7 | NA | TRBV2 | CASSPGTRYYEQYF | TGTGCCAGCAGCCCCGGGACACGGTACTACGAGCAGTACTTC
NA | 16 | TRBJ2-2 | NA | TRBV14 | CASSSRTASGTGELFF | TGTGCCAGCAGCTCCCGAACAGCCTCGGGAACCGGGGAGCTGTTTTTT
NA | 16 | TRBJ2-2 | TRBD1 | TRBV12-5 | CASGLGGGGNTGELFF | TGTGCTAGTGGTTTGGGAGGGGGCGGCAACACCGGGGAGCTGTTTTTT
NA | 18 | TRBJ2-5 | TRBD2 | TRBV23-1 | CASSQGTSGSKYQETQYF | TGCGCCAGCAGTCAGGGGACTAGCGGGTCCAAGTACCAAGAGACCCAGTACTTC
NA | 16 | TRBJ1-6 | TRBD1 | TRBV30 | CAWSRDSELSNSPLHF | TGTGCCTGGAGTAGGGACAGCGAGTTATCCAATTCACCCCTCCACTTT